The clone carrying this T cell receptor (beta chain) was counted ten times or more. Antigen specificity is unknown. Using unique molecular identifiers, the investigators prepared the TCRbeta library. One entry per CDR3 protein results from TCRdb running MiXCR on the PCR reads. Of around 15,000 distinct CDR3 sequences listed, roughly 7.6% are singletons. V shed 4 bases and J 2 bases; nucleotides not matched to a gene: 7. There are 16 residues in the CDR3. Per germline, CDR1 SEHNR and CDR2 FQNEAQ (reference sequence). The data derive from a study of T-cell reconstitution after alpha-beta-depleted transplantation in children. The study, taken as a whole, reports: Certain patients had high TCRbeta diversity at day 60, and it came from recipient T cells and thymic progenitors that survived. Reportedly, roughly two months post-transplant, alpha-beta T cells arose from several hundred expanded graft clones. T cells produced anew were the main source of T-cell counts and diversity one year after transplant.

This TCR was recovered from a boy in the first two years of life who had a stem cell transplant for Wiskott-Aldrich syndrome, so the T cells may come from the graft donor. Sequences were derived from PBMCs, mostly from graft donor cells, sampled 60 days after TCRalphabeta/CD19-depleted stem cell transplant. V usage is TRBV7-9 and J usage is TRBJ1-5, with 8 bases aligning to TRBD1. The CDR3 DNA reads as TGTGCCAGCAGCTCCCCAGGACAGGGCGGCAATCAGCCCCAGCATTTT. Encoded protein: CASSSPGQGGNQPQHF.